The clone carrying this T cell receptor (beta chain) was observed at least ten times. Its antigen remains unknown. This entry comes from a study of PD-1 blockade in classical Hodgkin lymphoma. The study, taken as a whole, reports: At C4D1, TCR diversity had climbed significantly for CD4+ cells, though not for CD8+ cells. Baseline TCR diversity was reportedly lower in newly diagnosed patients than healthy donors.

Assay: immunoSEQ multiplex PCR; the TCRdb copy retains only in-frame clones and omits some. Of more than 140,000 clones in the sample, nearly 80% were seen once. CDR1 is MDHEN and CDR2 is SYDVKM in the germline V gene. V lost 6 bases to trimming and J lost 4 bases, with 7 bases between them. The CDR3 is made up of 12 amino acids. There was relapse after autologous stem cell transplantation in every patient, and there was variation in brentuximab vedotin exposure. The chain recombines TRBV28 with TRBJ2-1, with D unresolved. This specimen consisted of peripheral blood mononuclear cells (PBMCs), obtained before the second cycle of nivolumab. This sequence was found in a human donor with classical Hodgkin lymphoma. The CDR3, as DNA: TGTGCCAGCAGACCGCTTTACAATGAGCAGTTCTTC. Translation: CASRPLYNEQFF.